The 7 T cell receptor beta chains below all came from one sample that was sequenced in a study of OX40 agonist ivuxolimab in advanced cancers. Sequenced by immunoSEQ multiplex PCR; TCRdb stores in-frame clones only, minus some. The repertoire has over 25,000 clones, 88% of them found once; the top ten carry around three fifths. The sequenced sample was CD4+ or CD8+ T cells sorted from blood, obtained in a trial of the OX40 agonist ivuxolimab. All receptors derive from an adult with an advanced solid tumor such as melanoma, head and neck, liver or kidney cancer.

The CDR3 nucleotides are TGTGCCAGCAGTGAATTAAAGGGGAGCAATCAGCCCCAGCATTTT. Its protein is CASSELKGSNQPQHF. This chain links TRBV6-1 with TRBJ1-5, with D possibly matching TRBD1 (5 bases). The V end lost 2 bases, the J end lost 1 base, and 9 bases lay between the germline ends. This CDR3 contains 15 residues. Germline V gene lookup returns CDR1 MNHNS and CDR2 SASEGT.

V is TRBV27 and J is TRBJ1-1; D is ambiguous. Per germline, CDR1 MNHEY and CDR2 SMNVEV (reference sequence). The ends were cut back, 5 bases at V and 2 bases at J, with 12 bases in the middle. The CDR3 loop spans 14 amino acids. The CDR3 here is CASSPNRVNTEAFF. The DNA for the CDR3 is TGTGCCAGCAGTCCGAACCGGGTCAACACTGAAGCTTTCTTT.

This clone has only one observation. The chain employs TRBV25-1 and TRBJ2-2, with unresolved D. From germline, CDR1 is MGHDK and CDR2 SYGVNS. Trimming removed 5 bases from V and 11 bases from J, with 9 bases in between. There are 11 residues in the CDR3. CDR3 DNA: TGTGCCAGCAGTAGCTTAGTTGAGCTGTTTTTT. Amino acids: CASSSLVELFF. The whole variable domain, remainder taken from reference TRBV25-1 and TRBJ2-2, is EADIYQTPRYLVIGTGKKITLECSQTMGHDKMYWYQQDPGMELHLIHYSYGVNSTEKGDLSSESTVSRIRTEHFPLTLESARPSHTSQYLCASSSLVELFFGEGSRLTVL.

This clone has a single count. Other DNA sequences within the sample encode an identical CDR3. The CDR3 region has the DNA TGTGCCAGCAGTTTATCCCCAGGGTACGAGCAGTACTTC. Its translation is CASSLSPGYEQYF. The genes are TRBV27 and TRBJ2-7; a weak D match, TRBD1 (5 bases). Trimming took off 0 bases at V and 4 bases at J, with 7 bases between the two ends. CDR1 and CDR2 from the germline V gene are MNHEY and SMNVEV (reference sequence). The CDR3 has 13 residues.

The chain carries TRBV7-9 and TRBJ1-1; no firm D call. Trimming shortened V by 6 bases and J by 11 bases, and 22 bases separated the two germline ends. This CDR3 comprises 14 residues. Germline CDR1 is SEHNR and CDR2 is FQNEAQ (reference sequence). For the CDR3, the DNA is TGTGCCAGCAGGCCCCCGGACGGCGACTATAGGGCTTTCTTT. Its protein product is CASRPPDGDYRAFF.

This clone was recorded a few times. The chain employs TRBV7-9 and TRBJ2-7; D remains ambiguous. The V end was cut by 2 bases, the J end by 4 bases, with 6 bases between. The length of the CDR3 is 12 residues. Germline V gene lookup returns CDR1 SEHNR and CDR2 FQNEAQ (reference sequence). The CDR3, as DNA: TGTGCCAGCAGCTTAATAGGTTACGAGCAGTACTTC. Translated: CASSLIGYEQYF.

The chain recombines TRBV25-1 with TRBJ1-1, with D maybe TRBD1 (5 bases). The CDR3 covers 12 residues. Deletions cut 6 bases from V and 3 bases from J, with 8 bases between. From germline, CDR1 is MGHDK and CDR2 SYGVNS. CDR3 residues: CASRIGDTEAFF. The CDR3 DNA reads TGTGCCAGCAGGATAGGGGACACTGAAGCTTTCTTT.